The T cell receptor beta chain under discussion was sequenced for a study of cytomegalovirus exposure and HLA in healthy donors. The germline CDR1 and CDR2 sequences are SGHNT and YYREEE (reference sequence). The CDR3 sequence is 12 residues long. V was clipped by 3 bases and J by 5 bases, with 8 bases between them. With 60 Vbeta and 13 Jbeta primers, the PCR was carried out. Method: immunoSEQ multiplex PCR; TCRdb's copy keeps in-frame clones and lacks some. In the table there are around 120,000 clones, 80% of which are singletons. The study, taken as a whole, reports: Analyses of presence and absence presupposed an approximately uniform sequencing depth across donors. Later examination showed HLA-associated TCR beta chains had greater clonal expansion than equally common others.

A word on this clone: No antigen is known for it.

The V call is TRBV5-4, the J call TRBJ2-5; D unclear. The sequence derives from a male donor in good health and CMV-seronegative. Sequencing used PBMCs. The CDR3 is CASSSSVETQYF. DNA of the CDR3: TGTGCCAGCAGCTCCTCCGTGGAGACCCAGTACTTC.